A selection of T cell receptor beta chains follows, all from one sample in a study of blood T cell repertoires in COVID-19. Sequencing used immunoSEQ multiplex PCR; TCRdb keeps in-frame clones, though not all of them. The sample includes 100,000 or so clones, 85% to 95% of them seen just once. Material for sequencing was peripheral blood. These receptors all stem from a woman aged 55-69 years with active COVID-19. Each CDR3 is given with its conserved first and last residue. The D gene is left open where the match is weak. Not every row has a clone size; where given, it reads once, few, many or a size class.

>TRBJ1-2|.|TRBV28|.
CASSTTASYGYTF
TGTGCCAGCAGCACGACAGCGAGCTATGGCTACACCTTC
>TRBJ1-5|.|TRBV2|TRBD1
CASSNDRAQPQHF
TGTGCCAGCAGTAACGACAGGGCTCAGCCCCAGCATTTT
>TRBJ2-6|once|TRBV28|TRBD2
CASKTSGGANVLTF
TGTGCCAGCAAAACTAGCGGTGGGGCCAACGTCCTGACTTTC
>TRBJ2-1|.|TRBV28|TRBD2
CASSLTSGQFF
TGTGCCAGCAGCCTGACTAGCGGGCAGTTCTTC
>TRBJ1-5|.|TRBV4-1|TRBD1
CASSQDSQTGLQPQHF
TGCGCCAGCAGCCAAGATAGTCAGACAGGGTTACAGCCCCAGCATTTT
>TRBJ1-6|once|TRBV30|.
CAWSRDNSPLHF
TGTGCCTGGAGCAGGGATAATTCACCCCTCCACTTT
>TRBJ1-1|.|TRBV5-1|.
CASQNPPDTEAFF
TGCGCCAGCCAAAATCCCCCGGACACTGAAGCTTTCTTT
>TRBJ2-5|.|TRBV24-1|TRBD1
CATSDLQGAVETQYF
TGTGCCACCAGTGATTTGCAGGGGGCTGTGGAGACCCAGTACTTC
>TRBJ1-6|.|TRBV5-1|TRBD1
CASSSGQGDSPLHF
TGCGCCAGCAGCTCCGGACAGGGAGATTCACCCCTCCACTTT
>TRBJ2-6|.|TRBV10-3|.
CAISESGVSGANVLTF
TGTGCCATCAGTGAGTCCGGAGTCTCTGGGGCCAACGTCCTGACTTTC
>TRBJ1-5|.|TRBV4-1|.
CASSQELRAYSNQPQHF
TGCGCCAGCAGCCAAGAGCTTAGAGCCTATAGCAATCAGCCCCAGCATTTT
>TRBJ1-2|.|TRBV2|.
CASRSTGRLLYGYTF
TGTGCCAGCAGATCCACAGGGCGTCTCCTCTATGGCTACACCTTC
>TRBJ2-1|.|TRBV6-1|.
CASSEAPNRDNEQFF
TGTGCCAGCAGTGAAGCGCCGAATCGGGACAATGAGCAGTTCTTC
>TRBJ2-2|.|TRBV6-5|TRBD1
CASSYGTVWAGELFF
TGTGCCAGCAGTTACGGGACAGTTTGGGCCGGGGAGCTGTTTTTT
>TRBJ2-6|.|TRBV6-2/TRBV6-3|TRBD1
CASSSAGGFTGANVLTF
TGTGCCAGCAGTTCCGCAGGGGGATTTACTGGGGCCAACGTCCTGACTTTC
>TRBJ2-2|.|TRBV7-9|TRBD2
CASSPRNPETSGSPGELFF
TGTGCCAGCAGCCCCCGTAATCCGGAAACTAGCGGGAGTCCCGGGGAGCTGTTTTTT
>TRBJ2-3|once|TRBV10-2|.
CASSEPTGTDTQYF
TGCGCCAGCAGTGAACCGACAGGAACAGATACGCAGTATTTT
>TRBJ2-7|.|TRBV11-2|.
CASSLEAGPHEQYF
TGTGCCAGCAGCTTAGAGGCAGGCCCCCACGAGCAGTACTTC
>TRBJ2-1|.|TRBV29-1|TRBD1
CSVVRDRENEQFF
TGCAGCGTTGTACGGGACAGGGAGAATGAGCAGTTCTTC
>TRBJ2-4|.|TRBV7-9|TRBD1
CASSLEDRKKLAKNIQYF
TGTGCCAGCAGCTTAGAGGACAGGAAGAAACTAGCCAAAAACATTCAGTACTTC
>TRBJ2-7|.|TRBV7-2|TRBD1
CASSLGQGADEQYF
TGTGCCAGCAGCTTAGGTCAGGGGGCGGACGAGCAGTACTTC
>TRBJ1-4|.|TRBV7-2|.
CASSSRTPATNEKLFF
TGTGCCAGCAGCTCTCGGACACCTGCAACTAATGAAAAACTGTTTTTT
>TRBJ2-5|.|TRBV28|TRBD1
CASRTTGKGETQYF
TGTGCCAGCAGAACGACAGGGAAAGGGGAGACCCAGTACTTC
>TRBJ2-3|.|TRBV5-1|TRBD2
CASSLGGTSGTDTQYF
TGCGCCAGCAGCTTGGGGGGGACTAGCGGCACAGATACGCAGTATTTT
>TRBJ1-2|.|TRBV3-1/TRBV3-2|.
CASSQVPLTGYTF
TGTGCCAGCAGCCAAGTTCCCCTCACAGGCTACACCTTC
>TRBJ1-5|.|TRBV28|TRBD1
CASRKTGGWNQPQHF
TGTGCCAGCAGAAAGACAGGGGGTTGGAATCAGCCCCAGCATTTT
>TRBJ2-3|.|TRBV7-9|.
CASSLESPDTQYF
TGTGCCAGCAGCTTGGAGTCCCCAGATACGCAGTATTTT
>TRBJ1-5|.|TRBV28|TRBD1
CASSTDRGSNQPQHF
TGTGCCAGCAGCACAGACAGGGGGAGCAATCAGCCCCAGCATTTT
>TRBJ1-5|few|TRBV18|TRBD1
CASSARTGGEQPQHF
TGTGCCAGCTCAGCACGGACAGGGGGTGAACAGCCCCAGCATTTT
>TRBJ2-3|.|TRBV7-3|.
CASSFAPTSSGTQYF
TGTGCCAGCAGCTTCGCCCCCACTAGCTCCGGTACGCAGTATTTT
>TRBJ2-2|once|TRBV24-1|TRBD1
CATSDFRSGTGGTGELFF
TGTGCCACCAGTGATTTTAGATCCGGGACAGGGGGAACCGGGGAGCTGTTTTTT
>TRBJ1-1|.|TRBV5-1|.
CASSEPRQAEAFF
TGCGCCAGCAGCGAACCCCGGCAGGCTGAAGCTTTCTTT
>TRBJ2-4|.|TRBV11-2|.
CASSLDRTLRDIQYF
TGTGCCAGCAGCTTAGATAGAACTCTGCGGGACATTCAGTACTTC
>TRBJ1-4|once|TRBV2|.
CASSDSGFFEKLFF
TGTGCCAGCAGCGACTCGGGGTTTTTTGAAAAACTGTTTTTT
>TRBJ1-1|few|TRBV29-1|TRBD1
CSVTGQANTEAFF
TGCAGCGTGACGGGACAGGCGAACACTGAAGCTTTCTTT
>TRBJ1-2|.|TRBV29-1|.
CSVGGGYTF
TGCAGCGTGGGGGGAGGCTACACCTTC
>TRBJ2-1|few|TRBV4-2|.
CASSQEGPGAYNEQFF
TGTGCCAGCAGCCAAGAGGGCCCAGGGGCCTACAATGAGCAGTTCTTC
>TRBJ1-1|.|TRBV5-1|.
CASRTALNTEAFF
TGCGCCAGCAGAACAGCCCTGAACACTGAAGCTTTCTTT
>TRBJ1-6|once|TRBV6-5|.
CASNRRGWNSPLHF
TGTGCCAGCAATAGGCGGGGTTGGAATTCACCCCTCCACTTT
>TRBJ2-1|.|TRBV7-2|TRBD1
CASSPWTGTYSNEQFF
TGTGCCAGCAGCCCTTGGACAGGGACTTATTCGAATGAGCAGTTCTTC
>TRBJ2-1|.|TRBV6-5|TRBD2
CASSSAGADNEQFF
TGTGCCAGCAGTTCTGCGGGAGCTGACAATGAGCAGTTCTTC
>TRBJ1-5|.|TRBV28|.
CASRPPGHNQPQHF
TGTGCCAGCAGACCGCCCGGACACAATCAGCCCCAGCATTTT
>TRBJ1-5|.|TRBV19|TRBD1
CASSVDRANQPQHF
TGTGCCAGTAGTGTGGACAGGGCCAATCAGCCCCAGCATTTT
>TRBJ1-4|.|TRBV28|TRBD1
CASRTGGKGEKLFF
TGTGCCAGCAGGACAGGGGGCAAGGGCGAAAAACTGTTTTTT
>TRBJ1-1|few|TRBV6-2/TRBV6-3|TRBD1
CASSYLSSRGTEAFF
TGTGCCAGCAGTTACTTAAGTAGCAGGGGGACTGAAGCTTTCTTT
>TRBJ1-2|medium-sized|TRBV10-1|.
CASLPTTASERF
TGCGCCAGCCTCCCCACGACTGCCTCGGAACGCTTC
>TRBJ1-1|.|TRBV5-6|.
CASSRQPRGRAFF
TGTGCCAGCAGCCGACAACCCCGAGGGAGAGCTTTCTTT
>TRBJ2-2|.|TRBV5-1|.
CASSAGFGAGELFF
TGCGCCAGCAGCGCCGGATTCGGGGCCGGGGAGCTGTTTTTT
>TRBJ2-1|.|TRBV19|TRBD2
CATLSTSGYNEQFF
TGTGCCACCCTATCGACTAGCGGCTACAATGAGCAGTTCTTC
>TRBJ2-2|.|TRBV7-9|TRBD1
CASSEGTGAGELFF
TGTGCCAGCAGCGAAGGGACAGGGGCCGGGGAGCTGTTTTTT
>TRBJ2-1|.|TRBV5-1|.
CASSTQSYNEQFF
TGCGCCAGCAGCACACAGAGTTACAATGAGCAGTTCTTC
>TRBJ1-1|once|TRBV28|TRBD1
CASSPGTDAAEAFF
TGTGCCAGCAGTCCCGGGACAGATGCGGCTGAAGCTTTCTTT
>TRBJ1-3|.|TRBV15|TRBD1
CATSRELGQGLDRDTIYF
TGTGCCACCAGCCGAGAATTGGGACAGGGCCTGGATAGAGACACCATATATTTT
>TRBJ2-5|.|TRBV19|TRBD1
CVSSTGTGRETQYF
TGTGTCAGTAGTACCGGGACAGGGAGGGAGACCCAGTACTTC
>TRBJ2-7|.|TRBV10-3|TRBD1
CAISETPGQGIYEQYF
TGTGCCATCAGTGAGACTCCGGGACAGGGGATTTACGAGCAGTACTTC
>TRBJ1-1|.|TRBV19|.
CASSTLSKANTEAFF
TGTGCCAGTAGTACCCTCTCGAAAGCGAACACTGAAGCTTTCTTT
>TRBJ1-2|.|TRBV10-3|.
CAISSLTEIYGYTF
TGTGCCATCAGTTCCCTGACAGAAATCTATGGCTACACCTTC
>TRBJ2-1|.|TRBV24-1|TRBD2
CATSSGGEAVEQFF
TGTGCCACCAGTAGTGGGGGGGAGGCAGTTGAGCAGTTCTTC
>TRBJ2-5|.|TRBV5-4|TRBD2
CASSRTSGYQETQYF
TGTGCCAGCAGCCGGACTAGCGGGTACCAAGAGACCCAGTACTTC
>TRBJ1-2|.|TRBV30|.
CAWSVGAGGVETF
TGTGCCTGGAGTGTAGGGGCCGGAGGGGTGGAAACCTTC